A single sample gave rise to the 18 T cell receptor beta chains below, sequenced in a study of lung T cells in sarcoidosis with Löfgren's syndrome. TCRdb reprocessed the reads via MiXCR and lists one record per CDR3 protein. The table has 55,000 to 80,000 distinct CDR3 sequences, approximately 22% seen once. The sequenced sample was CD4+ T cells from PBMCs. These receptors were taken from a human donor with sarcoidosis (Löfgren's syndrome or another form), or a control subject (not recorded which).

This clonotype was counted at least ten times. The rearrangement joins TRBV7-9 to TRBJ1-1, with D perhaps matching TRBD1 (6 bases). The germline CDR1 and CDR2 sequences are SEHNR and FQNEAQ (reference sequence). The CDR3 consists of 13 residues. Trimming stripped 4 bases from V and 6 bases from J, with 12 bases between. CDR3 sequence (DNA): TGTGCCAGCAGCTCGACAGGAACCTCTGAAGCTTTCTTT. Its protein product is CASSSTGTSEAFF.

This clonotype appeared a few times. This sequence joins TRBV7-8 and TRBJ1-5, with D maybe TRBD1 (6 bases). Germline V gives CDR1 SGHVS, CDR2 FQNEAQ. Trimming shortened V by 2 bases and J by 6 bases, and 14 bases separated the two germline ends. The length of the CDR3 is 15 residues. CDR3 region: CASSLRKGGGQPQHF. The CDR3 DNA follows: TGTGCCAGCAGCTTACGTAAGGGGGGGGGTCAGCCCCAGCATTTT.

The V call is TRBV7-9, the J call TRBJ1-1, with D tentatively TRBD1 (6 bases). The V end lost 5 bases, the J end lost 4 bases, and 14 bases lay between the germline ends. The germline gives CDR1 SEHNR, CDR2 FQNEAQ (reference sequence). This CDR3 has 14 residues. In nucleotides, the CDR3 is TGTGCCAGCAGCATCAGGGGAGGGGGCACTGAAGCTTTCTTT. As protein: CASSIRGGGTEAFF.

This clonotype was seen many times. This chain joins TRBV3-1 and TRBJ2-1; D uncertain. The CDR3 runs to 13 residues. V lost 3 bases to trimming and J lost 5 bases, with 8 bases between them. Germline V CDR1 and CDR2: LGHDT, YNNKEL (reference sequence). The CDR3 loop reads CASSHTINNEQFF. In DNA form, the CDR3 reads TGTGCCAGCAGCCATACGATCAACAATGAGCAGTTCTTC.

This clonotype was counted at least ten times. CDR3 sequence (DNA): TGTGCCAGCATTACAGGGGACGAGCAGTACTTC. Its protein is CASITGDEQYF. V usage is TRBV28 and J usage is TRBJ2-7; 7 bases map to TRBD1. The CDR3 has 11 residues. Losses at the gene ends were 7 bases for V and 5 bases for J; bases not matched to a gene: 2. Germline V CDR1 and CDR2: MDHEN, SYDVKM.

There are a few counts of this clonotype. This rearrangement joins TRBV18 to TRBJ2-1; 9 bases match TRBD2. V shed 4 bases, J shed 3 bases, and the junction held 7 bases outside the gene matches. CDR3 size: 16 residues. Germline CDR1 is KGHSH and CDR2 is LQKENI. The CDR3 loop reads CASSQGASGIYNEQFF. CDR3 DNA: TGTGCCAGCTCACAGGGAGCTAGCGGGATCTACAATGAGCAGTTCTTC.

In its sample, this clonotype was seen many times. The V gene is TRBV28, the J gene TRBJ2-2; 10 bases are shared with TRBD1. This CDR3 is built from 16 residues. Trimming removed 4 bases from V and 6 bases from J; junction bases left unmatched: 8. In germline, CDR1 is MDHEN, CDR2 SYDVKM. The CDR3 nucleotides read TGTGCCAGCAGTTCCCTAGGGACAGGGGTAGCCGGGGAGCTGTTTTTT. Translation: CASSSLGTGVAGELFF.

On this clonotype itself: A much larger clone lies a single base off, so this may be a read error. The V and J genes are TRBV28 and TRBJ1-1; D is uncertain. The V and J ends lost 3 bases and 9 bases respectively, with 14 bases between them. The CDR3 has 13 residues. The germline CDR1 and CDR2 sequences are MDHEN and SYDVKM. The CDR3 is CASSLGGVMKAFF. The CDR3 nucleotides are TGTGCCAGCAGTTTGGGTGGGGTCATGAAAGCTTTCTTT.

This clonotype was picked up many times. The chain links TRBV20-1 to TRBJ1-6; no clear D gene. Germline-derived CDR1 and CDR2 are DFQATT and SNEGSKA (reference sequence). There are 15 residues in the CDR3. Trimming removed 3 bases at V and 6 bases at J, with 15 bases between. CDR3 residues: CSASFPVGVNSPLHF. CDR3 nucleotides: TGCAGTGCTAGTTTCCCGGTGGGTGTTAATTCACCCCTCCACTTT.

In this sample, this clonotype turned up many times. CDR3 in DNA: TGTGCCAGCAGCTTACGGGGGGCCAACGTCCTGACTTTC. It translates to CASSLRGANVLTF. The V and J genes are TRBV7-6 and TRBJ2-6, with D unclear. V lost 2 bases, J lost 4 bases, and 3 bases lay in between. This CDR3 has 13 amino acids. CDR1 and CDR2 (germline): SGHVS, FNYEAQ.

There are many counts of this clonotype. The chain has TRBV20-1 and TRBJ1-1, with 7 bases matching TRBD1. CDR1 and CDR2 from the germline V gene are DFQATT and SNEGSKA (reference sequence). With V trimmed by 5 bases and J by 7 bases, 4 bases remained unmatched. The CDR3 runs to 11 residues. Here the CDR3 DNA reads TGCAGTGCTCAGGGGGAAGGTGAAGCTTTCTTT. It specifies CSAQGEGEAFF.

The chain is built from TRBV5-1 and TRBJ1-2; D unresolved. CDR1 SGHRS and CDR2 YFSETQ come from the germline V gene. Trimming cost V 4 bases and J 4 bases, with 14 bases left between them. The CDR3 loop spans 14 amino acids. CDR3 sequence (DNA): TGCGCCAGCAGCCCCAGTTCGGTGCCCTATGGCTACACCTTC. Translated, it gives CASSPSSVPYGYTF.

The chain links TRBV2 to TRBJ2-3, with D unclear. V gave up 4 bases and J gave up 3 bases, with 14 bases separating them. The length of the CDR3 is 15 residues. CDR1 and CDR2 from the germline V gene are SNHLY and FYNNEI. The CDR3 nucleotides are TGTGCCAGCAGTGGGGCCTCTCCTAGGACAGATACGCAGTATTTT. It is translated as CASSGASPRTDTQYF.

This clonotype was picked up many times. The V and J genes are TRBV19 and TRBJ1-5; D possibly corresponds to TRBD1 (5 bases). Trimming cost V 4 bases and J 4 bases, with 23 bases left between them. In germline, CDR1 is LNHDA, CDR2 SQIVND (reference sequence). This CDR3 comprises 18 residues. DNA for the CDR3: TGTGCCAGTAGTAGCAGTCGGGACCGGACGTCTTATAATCAGCCCCAGCATTTT. Protein: CASSSSRDRTSYNQPQHF.

This clonotype appeared many times. The CDR3 region has the DNA TGTGCCAGCAGTGGGCTGGGGACCCGCACAGATACGCAGTATTTT. Amino acids: CASSGLGTRTDTQYF. The rearrangement joins TRBV6-1 to TRBJ2-3; perhaps D is TRBD1 or TRBD2 (5 bases each). This CDR3 is 15 amino acids long. V was pared by 4 bases and J by 1 base, with 12 bases between. Germline lookup yields CDR1 MNHNS and CDR2 SASEGT.

At least ten counts were recorded for this clonotype. The rearrangement uses TRBV6-2 or TRBV6-3 and TRBJ2-2; 8 nucleotides match TRBD2. Germline CDR1 and CDR2: MNHEY and SVGEGT. The CDR3 sequence is 17 residues long. Unmatched junction bases numbered 7, after V lost 2 bases and J lost 2 bases. Here the CDR3 DNA reads TGTGCCAGCAGTTACCCCAGACTAGCGCTAAACACCGGGGAGCTGTTTTTT. Amino acids: CASSYPRLALNTGELFF.

In its sample, this clonotype was seen many times. The chain combines TRBV20-1 with TRBJ2-1; D is ambiguous. The CDR3 is 13 residues long. Germline V gives CDR1 DFQATT, CDR2 SNEGSKA (reference sequence). V lost 1 base, J lost 9 bases, and 13 bases lay in between. Written as DNA, the CDR3 is TGCAGTGCTAGAGGATCCTCCTTGGGTGAGCAGTTCTTC. Protein sequence: CSARGSSLGEQFF.

The table lists this clonotype with many counts. The CDR3 loop reads CASSLRSRGRETQYF. CDR3 nucleotides: TGTGCCAGCAGTTTAAGGTCACGGGGAAGGGAGACCCAGTACTTC. V is TRBV28 and J is TRBJ2-5, with a possible D match to TRBD2 (5 bases). This CDR3 comprises 15 residues. Germline V lookup: CDR1 MDHEN, CDR2 SYDVKM. V lost 2 bases and J lost 5, with 15 bases in between.